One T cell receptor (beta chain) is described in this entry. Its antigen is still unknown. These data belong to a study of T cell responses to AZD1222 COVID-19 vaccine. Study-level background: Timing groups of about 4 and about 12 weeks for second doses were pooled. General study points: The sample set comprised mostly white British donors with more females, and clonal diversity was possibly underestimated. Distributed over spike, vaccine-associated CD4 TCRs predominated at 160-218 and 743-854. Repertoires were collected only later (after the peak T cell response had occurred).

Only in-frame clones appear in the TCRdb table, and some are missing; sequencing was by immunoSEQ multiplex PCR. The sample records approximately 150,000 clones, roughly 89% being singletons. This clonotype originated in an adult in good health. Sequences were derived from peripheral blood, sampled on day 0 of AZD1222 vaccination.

The CDR3: CASRETVQETQYF. The CDR3 DNA reads as TGTGCCAGCAGAGAGACGGTTCAAGAGACCCAGTACTTC. The genes are TRBV28 and TRBJ2-5; D gene uncertain. The CDR3 has 13 amino acids. Between the trimmed V and J ends, which lost 6 bases and 2 bases, there was a span of 10 bases. Germline assignment: CDR1 MDHEN and CDR2 SYDVKM.